Ten or more counts support the clone carrying this T cell receptor (beta chain). This sample is drawn from a study of T cells after yellow fever vaccination. They built TCR cDNA with 5'RACE template switching, a step that put in a universal primer site and UMIs. TCRdb used MiXCR to reprocess the 5' RACE reads, holding one entry per CDR3 protein. The data contain under 150,000 distinct CDR3 sequences, less than 9.5% of them seen just once; the ten biggest clones take up approximately 0.78%. The source was CD4+ T cells sorted from PBMCs, collected 5 days after the yellow fever booster vaccination. The sequence derives from a man aged 25-45 years who received the YFV17D yellow fever vaccine.

CDR3 in amino acids: CSAPHAQGGNTIYF. In DNA form, the CDR3 reads TGCAGTGCCCCGCACGCACAAGGAGGAAACACCATATATTTT. The chain links TRBV20-1 to TRBJ1-3; D not certain. V was cut by 6 bases and J by 4 bases, with 16 bases left in between. Germline CDR1 DFQATT, CDR2 SNEGSKA (reference sequence). This CDR3 comprises 14 residues.